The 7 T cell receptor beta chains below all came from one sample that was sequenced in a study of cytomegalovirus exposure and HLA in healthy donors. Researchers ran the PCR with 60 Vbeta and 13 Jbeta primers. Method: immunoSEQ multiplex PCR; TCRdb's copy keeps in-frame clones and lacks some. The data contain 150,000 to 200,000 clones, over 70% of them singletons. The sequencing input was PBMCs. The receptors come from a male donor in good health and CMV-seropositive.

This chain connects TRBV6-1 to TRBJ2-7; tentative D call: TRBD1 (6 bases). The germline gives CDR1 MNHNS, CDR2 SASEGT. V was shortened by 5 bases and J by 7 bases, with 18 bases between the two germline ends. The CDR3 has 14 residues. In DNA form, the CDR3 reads TGTGCCAGCAGTCATACAGGGACCGGAGGTGAGCAGTACTTC. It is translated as CASSHTGTGGEQYF.

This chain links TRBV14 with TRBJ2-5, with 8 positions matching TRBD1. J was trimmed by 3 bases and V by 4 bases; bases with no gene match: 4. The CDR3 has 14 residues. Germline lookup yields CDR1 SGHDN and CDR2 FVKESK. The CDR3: CASSLLDREETQYF. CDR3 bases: TGTGCCAGCAGCCTTTTGGACAGGGAAGAGACCCAGTACTTC.

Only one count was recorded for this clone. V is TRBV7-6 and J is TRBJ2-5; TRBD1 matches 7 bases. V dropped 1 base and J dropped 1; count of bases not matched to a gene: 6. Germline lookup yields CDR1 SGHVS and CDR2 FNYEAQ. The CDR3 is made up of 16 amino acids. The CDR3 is CASSLGQGVAQETQYF. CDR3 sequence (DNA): TGTGCCAGCAGCTTAGGGCAGGGGGTGGCCCAAGAGACCCAGTACTTC.

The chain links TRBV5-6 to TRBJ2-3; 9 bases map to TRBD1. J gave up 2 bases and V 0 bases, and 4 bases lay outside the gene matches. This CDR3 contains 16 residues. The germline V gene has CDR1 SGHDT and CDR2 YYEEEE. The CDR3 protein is CASSLVGDRVTDTQYF. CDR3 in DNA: TGTGCCAGCAGCTTGGTTGGGGACAGGGTCACAGATACGCAGTATTTT.

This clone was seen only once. The CDR3 sequence: CASSQTGNTEAFF. In nucleotides, the CDR3 is TGTGCCAGCAGTCAGACGGGGAACACTGAAGCTTTCTTT. The chain has TRBV2 and TRBJ1-1; the D is unclear. V lost 5 bases and J lost 1, with 8 bases in between. The CDR3 has 13 residues. Germline CDR1 is SNHLY and CDR2 is FYNNEI.

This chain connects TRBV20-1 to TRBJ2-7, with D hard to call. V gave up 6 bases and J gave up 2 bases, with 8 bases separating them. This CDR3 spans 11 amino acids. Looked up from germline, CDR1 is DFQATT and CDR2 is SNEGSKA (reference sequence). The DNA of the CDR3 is TGCAGTGCGACCGAGGCCTACGAGCAGTACTTC. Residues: CSATEAYEQYF.

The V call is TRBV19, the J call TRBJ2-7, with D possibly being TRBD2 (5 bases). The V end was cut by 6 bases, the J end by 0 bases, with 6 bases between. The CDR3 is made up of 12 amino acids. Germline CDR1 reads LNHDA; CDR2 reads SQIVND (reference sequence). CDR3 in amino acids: CASSGNSYEQYF. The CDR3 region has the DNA TGTGCCAGTAGCGGGAACTCCTACGAGCAGTACTTC.